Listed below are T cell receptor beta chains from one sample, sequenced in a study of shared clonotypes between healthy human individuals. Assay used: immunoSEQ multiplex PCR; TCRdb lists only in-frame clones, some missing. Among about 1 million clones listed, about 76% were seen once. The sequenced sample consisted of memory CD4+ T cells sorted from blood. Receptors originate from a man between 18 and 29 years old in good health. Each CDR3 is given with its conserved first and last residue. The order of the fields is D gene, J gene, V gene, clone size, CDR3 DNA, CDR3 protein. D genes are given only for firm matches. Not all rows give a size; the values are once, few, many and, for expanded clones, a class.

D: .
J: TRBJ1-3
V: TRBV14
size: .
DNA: TGTGCCAGCAGCCAATTTGCCAGTGGAAACACCATATATTTT
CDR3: CASSQFASGNTIYF

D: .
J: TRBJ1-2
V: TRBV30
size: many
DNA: TGTGCCTGGAGTGTACCCCAGCGTGGCTACACCTTC
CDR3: CAWSVPQRGYTF

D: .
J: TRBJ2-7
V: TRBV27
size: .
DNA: TGTGCCAGCAGTTTACAGGGGGTGGGAGGGTACGAGCAGTACTTC
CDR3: CASSLQGVGGYEQYF

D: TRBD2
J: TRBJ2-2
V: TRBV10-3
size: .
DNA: TGTGCCATCAGTGAACCCAGCGGGAGGGCCGTAGGCACCGGGGAGCTGTTTTTT
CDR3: CAISEPSGRAVGTGELFF

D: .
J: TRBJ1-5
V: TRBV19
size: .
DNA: TGTGCCAGTAGCACCCTAGGGGGGGGGAATCAGCCCCAGCATTTT
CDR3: CASSTLGGGNQPQHF

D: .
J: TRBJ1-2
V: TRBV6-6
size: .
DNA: TGTGCCAGCAGTAAGGATTTTTATGGCTACACCTTC
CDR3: CASSKDFYGYTF

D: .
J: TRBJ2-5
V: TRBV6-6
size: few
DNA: TGTGCCAGCAGTAGAAGTTTTGGGGAGACCCAGTACTTC
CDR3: CASSRSFGETQYF

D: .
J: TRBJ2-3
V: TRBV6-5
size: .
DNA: TGTGCCAGCAGTTACCTCGTGTCCGGGGACACAGATACGCAGTATTTT
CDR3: CASSYLVSGDTDTQYF

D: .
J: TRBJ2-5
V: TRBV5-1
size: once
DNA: TGCGCCAGCAGCCCGCCCAGGGGGGCTGAAGAGACCCAGTACTTC
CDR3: CASSPPRGAEETQYF

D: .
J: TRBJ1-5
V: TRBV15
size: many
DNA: TGTGCCACCAGCAGAGATGGAAAGAGCAATCAGCCCCAGCATTTT
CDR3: CATSRDGKSNQPQHF

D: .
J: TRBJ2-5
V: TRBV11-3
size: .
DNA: TGTGCCAGCAGCACGGGTGGGCCGGGACAAGAGACCCAGTACTTC
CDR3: CASSTGGPGQETQYF

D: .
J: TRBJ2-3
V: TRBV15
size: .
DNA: TGTGCCACCAGCGACCCGCCGTTATCACGCACAGATACGCAGTATTTT
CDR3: CATSDPPLSRTDTQYF

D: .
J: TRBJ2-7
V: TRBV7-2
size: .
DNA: TGTGCCAGCAGCTTAGGAGGGGGCTACGAGCAGTACTTC
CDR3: CASSLGGGYEQYF

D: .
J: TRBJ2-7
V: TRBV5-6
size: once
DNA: TGTGCCAGCAGCTTGGCCCCGGGTTACTACGAGCAGTACTTC
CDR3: CASSLAPGYYEQYF

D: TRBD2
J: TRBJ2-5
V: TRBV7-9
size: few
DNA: TGTGCCAGCAGAAGTAGCGGGAAAGGCGAGACCCAGTACTTC
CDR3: CASRSSGKGETQYF

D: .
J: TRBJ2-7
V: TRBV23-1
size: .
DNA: TGCGCCAGCAGAGCACTGGGAGAGCAGTACTTC
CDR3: CASRALGEQYF

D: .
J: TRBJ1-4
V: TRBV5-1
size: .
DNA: TGCGCCAGCAGCTTGGAAAGGGGGGGTAATGAAAAACTGTTTTTT
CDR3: CASSLERGGNEKLFF

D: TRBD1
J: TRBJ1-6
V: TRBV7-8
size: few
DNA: TGTGCCAGCAGCTTAGCTTCCGGGACAGGGCTCCACTTT
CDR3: CASSLASGTGLHF

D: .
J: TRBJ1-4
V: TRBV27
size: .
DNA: TGTGCCAGCAGTTTTCACGGCGGGAGTTCAACTAATGAAAAACTGTTTTTT
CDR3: CASSFHGGSSTNEKLFF

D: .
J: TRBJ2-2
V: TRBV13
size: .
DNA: TGTGCCAGCAGAACGAGGGGGGTAGGCACCGGGGAGCTGTTTTTT
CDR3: CASRTRGVGTGELFF

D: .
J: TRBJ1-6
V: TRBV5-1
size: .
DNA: TGCGCCAGCAGCCCGGGACGGAAGAATTCACCCCTCCACTTT
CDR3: CASSPGRKNSPLHF

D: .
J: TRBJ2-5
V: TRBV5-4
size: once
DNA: TGTGCCAGCAGCCTGAAAGACTACCAAGAGACCCAGTACTTC
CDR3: CASSLKDYQETQYF

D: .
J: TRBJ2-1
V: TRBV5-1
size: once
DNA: TGCGCCAGCAGCGAGAGACTAGGTGGGGGTGAGCAGTTCTTC
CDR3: CASSERLGGGEQFF

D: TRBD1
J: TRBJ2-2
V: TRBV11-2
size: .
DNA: TGTGCCAGCAGCCGCTATAGACAGGGTAACACCGGGGAGCTGTTTTTT
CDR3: CASSRYRQGNTGELFF

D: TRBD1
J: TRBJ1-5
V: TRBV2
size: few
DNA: TGTGCCAGCAGTTCCGACAGGGATTATCAGCCCCAGCATTTT
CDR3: CASSSDRDYQPQHF

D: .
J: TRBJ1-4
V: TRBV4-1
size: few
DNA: TGCGCCAGCAGCCAAGTTCAAGGACTGAGTAATGAAAAACTGTTTTTT
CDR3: CASSQVQGLSNEKLFF

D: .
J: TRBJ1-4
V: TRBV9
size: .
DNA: TGTGCCAGCAGCCGGGGCGGAGGAGAAAAACTGTTTTTT
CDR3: CASSRGGGEKLFF

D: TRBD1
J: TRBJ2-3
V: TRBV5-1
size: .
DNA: TGCGCCAGCAGCCCCGACAGGGGCACAGATACGCAGTATTTT
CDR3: CASSPDRGTDTQYF

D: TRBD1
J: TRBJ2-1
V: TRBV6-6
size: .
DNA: TGTGCCAGCAGCTCAGAATCGGACAGGGTAGTGGATGAGCAGTTCTTC
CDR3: CASSSESDRVVDEQFF

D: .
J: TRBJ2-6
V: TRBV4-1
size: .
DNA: TGCGCCAGCAGCCAACAACAGGGCTCTGGGGCCAACGTCCTGACCTTC
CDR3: CASSQQQGSGANVLTF

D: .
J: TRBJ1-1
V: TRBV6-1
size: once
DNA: TGTGCCAGCACCCGGACATCGAACACTGAAGCTTTCTTT
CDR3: CASTRTSNTEAFF

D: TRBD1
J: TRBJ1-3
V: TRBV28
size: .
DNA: TGTGCCAGCAGTTCGGGGGACAGGGCCGGTGGAAACACCATATATTTT
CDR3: CASSSGDRAGGNTIYF

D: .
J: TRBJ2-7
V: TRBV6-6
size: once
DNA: TGTGCCAGCAGAAGGGACGGGAGCTCCTACGAGCAGTACTTC
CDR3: CASRRDGSSYEQYF

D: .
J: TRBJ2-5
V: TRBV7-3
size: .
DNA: TGTGCCAGCAGCTTATCGTCCCAAGAGACCCAGTACTTC
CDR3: CASSLSSQETQYF

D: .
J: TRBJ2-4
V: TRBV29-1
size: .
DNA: TGCAGCGTGCTGGACATCCGCGGCAAAAACATTCAGTACTTC
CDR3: CSVLDIRGKNIQYF

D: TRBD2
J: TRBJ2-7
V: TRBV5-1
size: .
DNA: TGCGCCAGCAGCTCCGGACTAGCGGGTACACCCCACTACTACGAGCAGTACTTC
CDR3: CASSSGLAGTPHYYEQYF